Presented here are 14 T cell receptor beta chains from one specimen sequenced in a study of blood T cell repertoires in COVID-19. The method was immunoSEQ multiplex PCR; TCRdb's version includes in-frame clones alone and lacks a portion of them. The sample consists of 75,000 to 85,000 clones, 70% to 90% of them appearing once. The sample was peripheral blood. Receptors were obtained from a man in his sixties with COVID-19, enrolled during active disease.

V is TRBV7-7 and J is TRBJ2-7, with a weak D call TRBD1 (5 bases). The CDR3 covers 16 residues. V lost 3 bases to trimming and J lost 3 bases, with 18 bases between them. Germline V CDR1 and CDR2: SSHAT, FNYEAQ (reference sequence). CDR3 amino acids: CASSFPQGRYFYEQYF. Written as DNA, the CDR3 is TGTGCCAGCAGCTTCCCTCAGGGAAGATATTTCTACGAGCAGTACTTC.

The CDR3 DNA is TGCGCCAGCAGCACACCGGGACAAACTACAGGTGAGCAGTTCTTC. The encoded protein is CASSTPGQTTGEQFF. The rearrangement joins TRBV5-1 to TRBJ2-1; maybe TRBD1 (6 bases). Germline V gene lookup returns CDR1 SGHRS and CDR2 YFSETQ. The CDR3 covers 15 residues. Between the trimmed V and J ends, which lost 4 bases and 9 bases, there was a span of 20 bases.

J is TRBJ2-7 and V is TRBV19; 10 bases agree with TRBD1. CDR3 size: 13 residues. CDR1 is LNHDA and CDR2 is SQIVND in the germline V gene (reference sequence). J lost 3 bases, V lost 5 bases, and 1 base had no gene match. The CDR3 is CASSGDRGYEQYF. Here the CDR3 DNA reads TGTGCCAGTAGTGGGGACAGGGGCTACGAGCAGTACTTC. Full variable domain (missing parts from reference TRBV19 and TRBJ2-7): DGGITQSPKYLFRKEGQNVTLSCEQNLNHDAMYWYRQDPGQGLRLIYYSQIVNDFQKGDIAEGYSVSREKKESFPLTVTSAQKNPTAFYLCASSGDRGYEQYFGPGTRLTVT.

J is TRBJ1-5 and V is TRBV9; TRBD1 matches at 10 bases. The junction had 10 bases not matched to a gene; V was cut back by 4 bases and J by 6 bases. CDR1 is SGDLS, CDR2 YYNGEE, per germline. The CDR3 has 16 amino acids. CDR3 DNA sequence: TGTGCCAGCAGCCCAACCGGACAGGGGGATGGTCAGCCCCAGCATTTT. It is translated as CASSPTGQGDGQPQHF. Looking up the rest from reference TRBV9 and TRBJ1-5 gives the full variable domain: DSGVTQTPKHLITATGQRVTLRCSPRSGDLSVYWYQQSLDQGLQFLIQYYNGEERAKGNILERFSAQQFPDLHSELNLSSLELGDSALYFCASSPTGQGDGQPQHFGDGTRLSIL.

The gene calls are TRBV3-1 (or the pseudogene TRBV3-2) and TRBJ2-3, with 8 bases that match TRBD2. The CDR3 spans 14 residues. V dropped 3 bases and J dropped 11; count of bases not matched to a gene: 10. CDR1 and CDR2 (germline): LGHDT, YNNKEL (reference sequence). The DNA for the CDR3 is TGTGCCAGCAGCCAGGAGACCGGGGGGGCGGGGCAGTATTTT. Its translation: CASSQETGGAGQYF.

CDR3 protein: CASSLAERIGETQYF. CDR3 nucleotide sequence: TGCGCCAGCAGCTTGGCCGAGCGGATAGGAGAGACCCAGTACTTC. The genes are TRBV5-1 and TRBJ2-5; D possibly corresponds to TRBD2 (5 bases). This CDR3 has 15 residues. The V and J ends lost 0 bases and 4 bases respectively, with 13 bases between them. The V gene's germline CDR1 is SGHRS and CDR2 YFSETQ.

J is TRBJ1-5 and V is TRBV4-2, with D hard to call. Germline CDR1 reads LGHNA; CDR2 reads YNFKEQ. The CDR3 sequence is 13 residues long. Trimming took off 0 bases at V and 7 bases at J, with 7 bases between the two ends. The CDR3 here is CASSQDLEQPQHF. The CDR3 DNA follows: TGTGCCAGCAGCCAAGATCTAGAGCAGCCCCAGCATTTT.

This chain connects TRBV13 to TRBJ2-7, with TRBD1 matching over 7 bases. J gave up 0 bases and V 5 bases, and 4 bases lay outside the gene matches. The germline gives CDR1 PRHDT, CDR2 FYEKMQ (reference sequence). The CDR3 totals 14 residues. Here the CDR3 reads CASSTRQGSYEQYF. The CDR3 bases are TGTGCCAGCAGCACCCGACAGGGCTCCTACGAGCAGTACTTC.

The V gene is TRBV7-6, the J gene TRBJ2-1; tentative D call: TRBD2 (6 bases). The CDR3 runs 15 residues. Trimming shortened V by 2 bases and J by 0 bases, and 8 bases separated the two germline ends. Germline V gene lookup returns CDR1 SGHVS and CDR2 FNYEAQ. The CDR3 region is CASSLQAGSYNEQFF. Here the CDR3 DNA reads TGTGCCAGCAGCTTACAAGCGGGCTCCTACAATGAGCAGTTCTTC. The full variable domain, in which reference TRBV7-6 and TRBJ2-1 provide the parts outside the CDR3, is GAGVSQSPRYKVTKRGQDVALRCDPISGHVSLYWYRQALGQGPEFLTYFNYEAQQDKSGLPNDRFSAERPEGSISTLTIQRTEQRDSAMYRCASSLQAGSYNEQFFGPGTRLTVL.

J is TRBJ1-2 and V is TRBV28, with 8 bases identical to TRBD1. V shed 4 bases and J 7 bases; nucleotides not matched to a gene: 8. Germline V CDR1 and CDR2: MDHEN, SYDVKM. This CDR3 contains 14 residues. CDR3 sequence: CASSSGQGSRGYTF. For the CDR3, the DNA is TGTGCCAGCAGTTCCGGACAGGGCAGTCGTGGCTACACCTTC.

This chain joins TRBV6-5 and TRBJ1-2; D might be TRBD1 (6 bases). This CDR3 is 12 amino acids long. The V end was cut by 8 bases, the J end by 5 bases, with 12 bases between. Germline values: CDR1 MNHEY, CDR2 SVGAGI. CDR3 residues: CASPGQTYGYTF. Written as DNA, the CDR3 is TGTGCCAGCCCAGGACAGACTTATGGCTACACCTTC.

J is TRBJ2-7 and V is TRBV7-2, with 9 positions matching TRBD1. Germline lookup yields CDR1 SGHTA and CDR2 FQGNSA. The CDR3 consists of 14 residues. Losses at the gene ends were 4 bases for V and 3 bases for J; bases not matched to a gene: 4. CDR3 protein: CASSSTGGSYEQYF. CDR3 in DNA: TGTGCCAGCAGCTCAACAGGGGGCAGCTACGAGCAGTACTTC.

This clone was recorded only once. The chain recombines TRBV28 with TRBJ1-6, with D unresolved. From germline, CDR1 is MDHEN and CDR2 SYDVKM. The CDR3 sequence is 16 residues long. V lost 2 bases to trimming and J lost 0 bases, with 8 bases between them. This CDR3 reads CASSLAGSSYNSPLHF. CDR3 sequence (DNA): TGTGCCAGCAGTTTAGCGGGGAGCTCCTATAATTCACCCCTCCACTTT.

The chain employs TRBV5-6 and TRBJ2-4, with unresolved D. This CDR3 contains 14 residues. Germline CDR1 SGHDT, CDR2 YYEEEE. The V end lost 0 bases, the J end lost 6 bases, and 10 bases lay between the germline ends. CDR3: CASSLVPVGNIQYF. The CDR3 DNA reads TGTGCCAGCAGCTTGGTACCCGTCGGAAACATTCAGTACTTC.